These 16 T cell receptor beta chains were all obtained from the same sample, sequenced in a study of OX40 agonist ivuxolimab in advanced cancers. The protocol was immunoSEQ multiplex PCR, while the TCRdb copy is restricted to in-frame clones and leaves out a portion. The data contain roughly 100,000 clones, about 90% of them seen just once; the ten biggest clones take up around 1.5%. This material consisted of CD4+ or CD8+ T cells sorted from blood, taken in a trial of the OX40 agonist ivuxolimab. The receptors were gathered from an adult with an advanced solid tumor such as melanoma, head and neck, liver or kidney cancer.

This rearrangement joins TRBV11-3 to TRBJ2-7; 7 bases match TRBD1. Losses at the gene ends were 5 bases for V and 6 bases for J; bases not matched to a gene: 10. Germline CDR1 is SGHNT and CDR2 is YENEEA. The CDR3 is made up of 14 amino acids. For the CDR3, the DNA is TGTGCCAGCAGCCCTCATAACAGGGGTTCCGAGCAGTACTTC. Protein sequence: CASSPHNRGSEQYF.

CDR3: CASSDPREADTQYF. The CDR3 DNA follows: TGTGCCAGCAGTGACCCGCGGGAGGCAGATACGCAGTATTTT. This chain links TRBV6-1 with TRBJ2-3; 8 nucleotides agree with TRBD2. From germline, CDR1 is MNHNS and CDR2 SASEGT. CDR3 length: 14 amino acids. After removal of 3 bases from V and 4 bases from J, the junction contained 3 bases not matched to a gene.

The rearrangement joins TRBV25-1 to TRBJ2-5, with TRBD1 matching 7 bases. The V gene end was trimmed by 5 bases and the J gene end by 5 bases; junction bases not matched to a gene: 5. Germline assignment: CDR1 MGHDK and CDR2 SYGVNS. The CDR3 is made up of 13 amino acids. For the CDR3, the DNA is TGTGCCAGCAGTCCGAGGGGGCGTGAGACCCAGTACTTC. This codes for CASSPRGRETQYF.

This clone was detected once. The chain has TRBV9 and TRBJ1-2; no reliable D call. Between the trimmed V and J ends, which lost 3 bases and 4 bases, there was a span of 22 bases. The CDR3 extends over 17 amino acids. Germline loops: CDR1 SGDLS, CDR2 YYNGEE. CDR3 residues: CASSEGIGDFAGYGYTF. The CDR3 DNA reads as TGTGCCAGCAGCGAGGGCATCGGAGACTTTGCAGGCTATGGCTACACCTTC.

The rearrangement links TRBV28 to TRBJ2-2; D is perhaps TRBD1 (5 bases). The germline V gene has CDR1 MDHEN and CDR2 SYDVKM. CDR3 length: 14 amino acids. V gave up 5 bases and J gave up 7 bases, with 14 bases separating them. For the CDR3, the DNA is TGTGCCAGCAGTGCCCCGACAGAAATCGGGGAGCTGTTTTTT. Protein product: CASSAPTEIGELFF.

Here the CDR3 DNA reads TGCGCCAGCAGCTTGGGTGGACCGTTCGATACGCAGTATTTT. Amino acid sequence: CASSLGGPFDTQYF. The gene calls are TRBV5-1 and TRBJ2-3, with no clear D. This CDR3 contains 14 residues. CDR1 is SGHRS, CDR2 YFSETQ, per germline. The germline V and J ends were trimmed by 0 bases and 6 bases, with 11 bases remaining between them. Combining the CDR3 with reference TRBV5-1 and TRBJ2-3 gives the whole variable domain KAGVTQTPRYLIKTRGQQVTLSCSPISGHRSVSWYQQTPGQGLQFLFEYFSETQRNKGNFPGRFSGRQFSNSRSEMNVSTLELGDSALYLCASSLGGPFDTQYFGPGTRLTVL.

The chain combines TRBV5-8 with TRBJ2-3; 8 bases are shared with TRBD1. This CDR3 is 14 amino acids long. Germline values: CDR1 SGHTS, CDR2 YDEGEE. V trimming: 3 bases; J trimming: 6 bases; junction bases outside the gene matches: 6. The CDR3 DNA reads as TGTGCCAGCAGCTCCGACAGGGGAACGGATACGCAGTATTTT. Protein product: CASSSDRGTDTQYF.

This clone has only one observation. The chain is built from TRBV28 and TRBJ2-7, with D maybe TRBD1 (6 bases). Looked up from germline, CDR1 is MDHEN and CDR2 is SYDVKM. The germline V and J ends were trimmed by 3 bases and 6 bases, with 12 bases remaining between them. The CDR3 is 13 residues long. CDR3: CASSFLDRAEQYF. The CDR3 nucleotides read TGTGCCAGCAGTTTCTTGGACAGAGCCGAGCAGTACTTC. The entire variable domain, with the rest obtained from reference TRBV28 and TRBJ2-7, is as follows: DVKVTQSSRYLVKRTGEKVFLECVQDMDHENMFWYRQDPGLGLRLIYFSYDVKMKEKGDIPEGYSVSREKKERFSLILESASTNQTSMYLCASSFLDRAEQYFGPGTRLTVT.

This sequence joins TRBV7-6 and TRBJ1-1, with 7 bases that match TRBD1. The CDR3 loop spans 14 amino acids. V dropped 3 bases and J dropped 3; count of bases not matched to a gene: 4. Germline-derived CDR1 and CDR2 are SGHVS and FNYEAQ. The CDR3 region is CASSFTTGDTEAFF. The CDR3 region has the DNA TGTGCCAGCAGCTTCACTACAGGGGACACTGAAGCTTTCTTT.

The chain joins TRBV28 to TRBJ2-3, with TRBD2 matching 9 bases. The J segment lost 3 bases and the V segment lost 8 bases, leaving 12 bases of the junction unmatched. Per the germline V gene, CDR1 is MDHEN and CDR2 is SYDVKM. This CDR3 comprises 16 residues. The CDR3 bases are TGTGCCAGCGGATCACGGCGGCGGGGGGGAACAGATACGCAGTATTTT. Its protein product is CASGSRRRGGTDTQYF.

This clone occurred once. V and J are TRBV18 and TRBJ2-6, with D possibly TRBD1 on 5 matching bases. In germline, CDR1 is KGHSH, CDR2 LQKENI. The CDR3 extends over 15 amino acids. Between the trimmed V and J ends, which lost 3 bases and 7 bases, there was a span of 13 bases. The CDR3, as DNA: TGTGCCAGCTCACCGTTTGAGACAGTCGCCAACGTCCTGACTTTC. Its protein product is CASSPFETVANVLTF.

This clone came up once. The chain employs TRBV4-2 and TRBJ2-5, with D unresolved. The CDR3 has 15 residues. V was clipped by 0 bases and J by 4 bases, with 12 bases between them. CDR1 is LGHNA, CDR2 YNFKEQ, per germline. In nucleotides, the CDR3 is TGTGCCAGCAGCCAAGATCGTGATAGTCGAGAGACCCAGTACTTC. This encodes CASSQDRDSRETQYF.

The rearrangement uses TRBV2 and TRBJ2-5, with D unresolved. V shed 6 bases and J shed 2 bases, with 4 bases lying between them. Germline-derived CDR1 and CDR2 are SNHLY and FYNNEI. This CDR3 is built from 11 residues. CDR3 nucleotides: TGTGCCAGCAGCTTACAAGAGACCCAGTACTTC. This sequence encodes CASSLQETQYF.

The V and J genes are TRBV4-3 and TRBJ2-7, with 12 bases fitting TRBD2. From germline, CDR1 is LGHNA and CDR2 YSLEER. The trim removed 4 bases at V and 3 bases at J, leaving 7 bases unmatched. The CDR3 is 16 residues long. The CDR3 sequence: CASSRVLAGGLYEQYF. CDR3 DNA: TGCGCCAGCAGCCGGGTGCTAGCGGGAGGGCTCTACGAGCAGTACTTC.

The V call is TRBV5-4, the J call TRBJ2-5; maybe TRBD1 (6 bases). V was pared by 4 bases and J by 2 bases, with 18 bases between. The CDR3 has 16 amino acids. Germline V CDR1 and CDR2: SGHNT, YYREEE (reference sequence). The CDR3 DNA follows: TGTGCCAGCAGCCGCCAAACAGGGAAGGGTCAAGAGACCCAGTACTTC. As protein: CASSRQTGKGQETQYF.

This chain joins TRBV6-5 and TRBJ1-1, with D hard to call. CDR1 and CDR2 from the germline V gene are MNHEY and SVGAGI. Deletions cut 8 bases from V and 1 base from J, with 8 bases between. This CDR3 comprises 12 residues. The CDR3 bases are TGTGCCAGCGGGCGGGGGAACACTGAAGCTTTCTTT. The encoded protein is CASGRGNTEAFF.